The sequence of this TCR beta chain was determined in a study of blood T cell repertoires in COVID-19. Study-level information: Acute and convalescent COVID-19 samples came from the United States, Italy and Spain. The analysed material was cDNA or gDNA that came from T cells, B-cell-depleted T cells, or PBMCs.

Methods used by the authors: Counts of nucleated cells, estimated from reference gene primer amplification, were obtained. Method: immunoSEQ multiplex PCR; TCRdb's copy keeps in-frame clones and lacks some. The V and J calls and clone size are taken from that table; D and trimming were inferred from the DNA. There are around 170,000 clones in the sample; roughly four fifths occur only once, and around 6.5% lies in the top ten. CDR1 is MGHRA and CDR2 is YSYEKL in the germline V gene. There are 16 residues in the CDR3. The V and J ends lost 2 bases and 5 bases respectively, with 18 bases between them. Sequencing was carried out using peripheral blood. The gene calls are TRBV4-1 and TRBJ1-1, with D possibly being TRBD1 (6 bases). The sequence came from a woman aged 40 to 50 with acute or convalescent COVID-19. The CDR3 spells CASSQPGHSLETEAFF. The CDR3, as DNA: TGCGCCAGCAGCCAACCGGGACATTCCTTAGAGACTGAAGCTTTCTTT.